What follows is one TCR beta chain and its context. Its antigen is undetermined. The sample, around 9.9 milliliters of peripheral blood, was drawn from each donor. The authors isolated at least 7 million PBMCs per sample. Per sample, at least 6 micrograms of total RNA were extracted. This CDR3 region has 13 residues. Germline V lookup: CDR1 DFQATT, CDR2 SNEGSKA (reference sequence). V was pared by 0 bases and J by 3 bases, with 9 bases between. For the second PCR, which ran for roughly 7 to 11 cycles, a sample-barcoded 5' primer and a J-beta primer mix were used. TCRdb reprocessed the 5' RACE reads via MiXCR and lists one record per CDR3 protein. This repertoire shows approximately 800,000 distinct CDR3 sequences, 56% found once; its top ten account for roughly 25%. The sample comes from a study of blood T cells in healthy people across ages. Study findings and constraints: Relative to aged donors, long-lived donors carried more naive CD4+ cells and displayed higher diversity.

The sample consisted of blood. The V call is TRBV20-1, the J call TRBJ2-7; D is unresolved. The source of this sequence is a man aged 35 to 55 in good health. CDR3 loop: CSAREQTDYEQYF. CDR3 DNA sequence: TGCAGTGCTAGAGAGCAGACGGACTACGAGCAGTACTTC.